This T cell receptor delta chain is drawn from a study of DNA immune sequencing with unique molecular identifiers (dated by TCRdb to the early 2020s). Regarding the complete study: Immunomagnetic cell separation was used to enrich gammadelta T cells from buffy coats, and the genomic DNA of the enriched gammadelta T cells was sequenced. To compare enriched and non-enriched samples, about 100 ng of enriched gammadelta T-cell DNA and around 1 ug of non-enriched PBMC DNA were sequenced. The study developed and validated an ultrasensitive DNA-based TRD repertoire sequencing method using PCR-introduced unique molecular identifiers. gammadelta T cells were enriched from PBMC of 9 to 11 healthy individuals by fluorescence-activated cell sorting. Validation of the sequencing method was done both on synthetic reference molecules and on blood samples taken from healthy individuals. All donors were healthy people, and 10 to 11 of the donors were profiled using sorted gammadelta T cells from peripheral blood.

Relative to its sample, this clone is medium-sized (0.01 to 0.1%). Its antigen is currently not known. The sample holds no much larger clone one base away, and base qualities are not on file. Other DNA sequences from this sample encode an identical CDR3 as well. CDR1 and CDR2 were assigned from the germline V gene as GEAIGNYY and EKD. From cysteine to phenylalanine, the CDR3 is 18 amino acids long. The kept DNA is CDR3 alone, 54 bases in frame from the first base. V lost 2 bases and J lost 0 bases, and the count of bases not matched to a germline gene is 12. Library creation used multiplex PCR. A 32-plex assay, with primers for all 8 TRDV and 4 TRDJ genes spanning the CDR3, was used to amplify the genomic DNA. A 12-nucleotide UMI was introduced during roughly 3 barcoding PCR cycles, after which a second PCR was performed with Illumina adapter primers. Libraries were purified with AMPure XP beads and quality-checked on a Fragment Analyzer with the HS NGS Fragment kit. The sequencing was run with an Illumina MiniSeq mid-output kit, including roughly 19% PhiX, and 150 cycles of paired-end reads. Turning to the authors' computational methods: MIGEC version 1.2.9 was used to process the reads, grouping reads by UMI and building error-corrected consensus sequences. For post-processing, modified scripts from VDJtools version 1.2.1 were used together with the tcR R package. TCRdb recomputed clones from the public reads with CATT; identical DNA rows were then combined. Here the V and J calls rest on TCRdb's processing, not on the authors' analysis. Counted in this sample were some 2,500 delta-chain clones; around 14% of them appeared once. Together, the top ten hold less than 25% of the sample.

Results and caveats for the whole study, not just this receptor: Variation in TRD repertoire diversity was observed between healthy donors, with several donors found to be highly oligoclonal, in that the top 5 clonotypes exceeded half of productive molecules. The primer-based approach is unable to detect novel TRD sequences that the primers do not target. Among clonotypes in healthy donors, the most frequent TRD rearrangement was TRDV2 paired with TRDJ1.

The sample taken for sequencing was gamma-delta T cells from PBMCs. The chain is made from TRDV2 and TRDJ1; 9 middle bases align to TRDD3. The TCR was taken from a human donor in good health. The CDR3 protein is CACDKLVLGDPYTDKLIF. The nucleotide sequence is TGTGCCTGTGACAAACTCGTACTGGGGGACCCGTACACCGATAAACTCATCTTT.